This entry describes one TCR beta chain. Its antigen is undetermined. Germline loops: CDR1 SGHTA, CDR2 FQGTGA. Germline trimming cut 1 base from V and 10 bases from J; bases unmatched to any gene: 12. The CDR3 is 16 amino acids. The data stem from a study of blood T cells in healthy people across ages. Looking at the study overall: Per every two T cells, about one barcoded beta molecule was captured by template switching. The study, taken as a whole, reports: Donor CMV status, an unknown factor, possibly confounded changes in expanded clonotypes.

A second about 7 to 11 cycle PCR used barcoded and J-beta primers. Every cDNA molecule carried a tag from a template-switch adaptor bearing 12 random nucleotides. TCRdb fed the 5' RACE reads into MiXCR, producing one record per CDR3 protein. The sample comprises more than 700,000 distinct CDR3 sequences, roughly 46% of which are singletons, and roughly 18% rests with the top ten. The sequence was obtained from a man older than 75 in good health. What was sequenced was blood. The chain has TRBV7-3 and TRBJ2-1; 8 bases line up with TRBD2. As DNA, the CDR3 is TGTGCCAGCAGCTTAAGCCCAGCGGGGGTGATCGGGGAGCAGTTCTTC. Amino acid sequence: CASSLSPAGVIGEQFF.